Listed here are 4 T cell receptor beta chains from one sample, sequenced in a study of response to subunit inactivated influenza vaccine. TCRdb called the RT-PCR reads again in MiXCR, with one record for every CDR3 protein. Of 450,000 to 700,000 distinct CDR3 sequences listed, roughly 15% are singletons. Material: PBMCs from blood, obtained roughly 13 days after vaccination. These TCRs come from a man aged 45-65 years who received an inactivated influenza vaccine.

In this sample, this clonotype turned up many times. This rearrangement joins TRBV7-2 to TRBJ1-4, with D perhaps matching TRBD1 (5 bases). This CDR3 is 13 amino acids long. V was clipped by 6 bases and J by 8 bases, with 13 bases between them. The germline CDR1 and CDR2 sequences are SGHTA and FQGNSA. CDR3 region: CASSIGGGEKLFF. DNA for the CDR3: TGTGCCAGCAGTATCGGGGGAGGGGAAAAACTGTTTTTT.

In its sample, this clonotype was seen many times. V usage is TRBV20-1 and J usage is TRBJ2-7, with 8 bases identical to TRBD2. The germline gives CDR1 DFQATT, CDR2 SNEGSKA (reference sequence). With V trimmed by 6 bases and J by 5 bases, 12 bases remained unmatched. CDR3 size: 14 residues. The CDR3 region has the DNA TGCAGTGCCAGCGGGAGCGGGAGTCTGGACGAGCAGTACTTC. Its translation: CSASGSGSLDEQYF.

The chain combines TRBV14 with TRBJ1-1; D is ambiguous. The CDR3 totals 15 residues. Per the germline V gene, CDR1 is SGHDN and CDR2 is FVKESK. Trimming removed 9 bases at V and 1 base at J, with 18 bases between. CDR3 amino acids: CASRPGRWENTEAFF. The CDR3 region has the DNA TGTGCCAGTAGGCCCGGCCGTTGGGAGAACACTGAAGCTTTCTTT.

The rearrangement uses TRBV20-1 and TRBJ2-2; TRBD1 agrees at 8 bases. Trimming at V came to 7 bases and at J to 5 bases, leaving 12 bases not matched to a gene. Germline assignment: CDR1 DFQATT and CDR2 SNEGSKA (reference sequence). The CDR3 has 15 amino acids. This chain's CDR3 is CSVDLGTGGTGELFF. The CDR3 coding sequence is TGCAGTGTGGACCTTGGTACAGGGGGAACCGGGGAGCTGTTTTTT.